These 30 T cell receptor beta chains share one sample of origin, sequenced in a study of blood T cell repertoires in COVID-19. This table comes from immunoSEQ multiplex PCR, and its TCRdb copy is limited to in-frame clones, with some not included. This sample yields 210,000 or so clones, of which 88% are seen a single time; roughly 2.5% belongs to the top ten. The sequencing input was peripheral blood. The receptors stem from a woman in her sixties or seventies with acute or convalescent COVID-19.

This clone was observed once. The rearrangement links TRBV24-1 to TRBJ1-1; D not certain. The germline CDR1 and CDR2 sequences are KGHDR and SFDVKD. The V gene lost 2 bases and the J gene lost 1 base, with 7 bases spanning the gap. This CDR3 comprises 14 residues. The CDR3 coding sequence is TGTGCCACCAGTGATTCTCGACAGAACACTGAAGCTTTCTTT. Amino acids: CATSDSRQNTEAFF.

The rearrangement uses TRBV27 and TRBJ2-7; 7 positions match TRBD1. CDR3 size: 13 residues. Germline CDR1 MNHEY, CDR2 SMNVEV (reference sequence). Trimming removed 1 base from V and 5 bases from J; junction bases left unmatched: 2. Written as DNA, the CDR3 is TGTGCCAGCAGTTTATACAGGGGTAACGAGCAGTACTTC. Amino acid sequence: CASSLYRGNEQYF.

The chain combines TRBV5-1 with TRBJ2-1, with a possible D match to TRBD2 (5 bases). Trimming took 4 bases from V and 0 from J, leaving 11 bases between them. The germline CDR1 and CDR2 sequences are SGHRS and YFSETQ. This CDR3 has 15 amino acids. CDR3 nucleotide sequence: TGCGCCAGCAGCCCAGCGGCAAACTCCTACAATGAGCAGTTCTTC. Translating gives CASSPAANSYNEQFF.

The table lists this clone with a count of one. The chain couples TRBV7-9 to TRBJ1-1; weak D call: TRBD1 (6 bases). V lost 5 bases and J lost 6, with 19 bases in between. The CDR3 length is 15 residues. Germline CDR1 and CDR2: SEHNR and FQNEAQ (reference sequence). In DNA, the CDR3 is TGTGCCAGCAGCGCCCAACAGGGTAGGTTCGCTGAAGCTTTCTTT. It codes for CASSAQQGRFAEAFF.

The chain combines TRBV5-1 with TRBJ2-5; 13 bases map to TRBD2. This CDR3 contains 17 residues. V shed 0 bases and J 3 bases; nucleotides not matched to a gene: 5. The germline V gene has CDR1 SGHRS and CDR2 YFSETQ. The CDR3, as DNA: TGCGCCAGCAGCTTGGAGGTGGGACTAGCGGGAAAAGAGACCCAGTACTTC. Amino acid sequence: CASSLEVGLAGKETQYF.

This clone was counted between two and nine times. The rearrangement links TRBV24-1 to TRBJ1-2; TRBD1 aligns across 7 bases. The J segment lost 8 bases and the V segment lost 4 bases, leaving 9 bases of the junction unmatched. The CDR3 is 14 amino acids. Germline V gene sequence: CDR1 KGHDR, CDR2 SFDVKD. The CDR3 reads CATSDRGQARGYTF. In DNA, the CDR3 is TGTGCCACCAGTGACCGTGGACAGGCTAGAGGCTACACCTTC.

The chain uses TRBV5-1 and TRBJ2-2; 8 nucleotides line up with TRBD2. CDR3 size: 16 residues. CDR1 is SGHRS, CDR2 YFSETQ, per germline. V was clipped by 4 bases and J by 0 bases; unmatched bases: 5. The CDR3 nucleotides are TGCGCCAGCAGCGTCTTACTAGCGGCGAACACCGGGGAGCTGTTTTTT. Translating it yields CASSVLLAANTGELFF.

The rearrangement links TRBV30 to TRBJ1-2; TRBD1 aligns across 8 bases. CDR3 length: 14 amino acids. V gave up 1 base and J gave up 1 base; unmatched junction bases: 2. From germline, CDR1 is GTSNPN and CDR2 SVGIG (reference sequence). This chain's CDR3 is CAWSGTGINYGYTF. The CDR3 coding sequence is TGTGCCTGGAGTGGGACAGGGATTAACTATGGCTACACCTTC.

The V gene is TRBV14, the J gene TRBJ2-7; D might be TRBD1 (6 bases). V was shortened by 5 bases and J by 0 bases, with 11 bases between the two germline ends. The CDR3 has 14 residues. The germline V gene has CDR1 SGHDN and CDR2 FVKESK. CDR3 nucleotide sequence: TGTGCCAGCAGCGTCCGGGACATCTCCTACGAGCAGTACTTC. Translated: CASSVRDISYEQYF.

This clone showed up just once. The rearrangement links TRBV5-4 to TRBJ2-3; 8 nucleotides align to TRBD1. CDR1 is SGHNT, CDR2 YYREEE, per germline (reference sequence). There are 15 residues in the CDR3. Trimming cost V 5 bases and J 4 bases; bases outside gene matches: 9. CDR3 in DNA: TGTGCCAGCAGTCTAAAGGCAGGGGGCGCAGATACGCAGTATTTT. This gives the protein CASSLKAGGADTQYF.

The rearrangement joins TRBV19 to TRBJ2-7; TRBD1 might be the D (6 bases). Between the trimmed V and J ends, which lost 6 bases and 1 base, there was a span of 13 bases. The germline gives CDR1 LNHDA, CDR2 SQIVND (reference sequence). CDR3 length equals 14 residues. CDR3 region: CASSTMGASYEQYF. DNA for the CDR3: TGTGCCAGTAGCACAATGGGGGCGTCCTACGAGCAGTACTTC.

The chain employs TRBV5-1 and TRBJ2-1, with 7 bases fitting TRBD2. Germline-derived CDR1 and CDR2 are SGHRS and YFSETQ. This CDR3 spans 17 amino acids. J lost 1 base, V lost 5 bases, and 12 bases had no gene match. CDR3 protein: CASSNPRLANSYNEQFF. CDR3 nucleotides: TGCGCCAGCAGTAACCCGAGACTAGCCAATTCCTACAATGAGCAGTTCTTC.

In its sample, this clone was seen once. The chain couples TRBV28 to TRBJ1-1; no firm D call. From germline, CDR1 is MDHEN and CDR2 SYDVKM. The V gene lost 3 bases and the J gene lost 0 bases, with 11 bases spanning the gap. CDR3 size: 15 residues. The CDR3 DNA reads as TGTGCCAGCAGTTTGAGGGAGTTACTGAACACTGAAGCTTTCTTT. Protein sequence: CASSLRELLNTEAFF.

V usage is TRBV28 and J usage is TRBJ2-7; unclear D gene. From germline, CDR1 is MDHEN and CDR2 SYDVKM. CDR3 length: 11 residues. The V gene lost 5 bases and the J gene lost 3 bases, with 5 bases spanning the gap. The CDR3 is CASSPYYEQYF. The DNA of the CDR3 is TGTGCCAGCAGTCCGTACTACGAGCAGTACTTC.

The chain couples TRBV28 to TRBJ2-7, with D unclear. Trimming took 8 bases from V and 0 from J, leaving 8 bases between them. The CDR3 is made up of 12 amino acids. In germline, CDR1 is MDHEN, CDR2 SYDVKM. This CDR3 is CASGPSSYEQYF. CDR3 DNA sequence: TGTGCCAGCGGCCCTAGCTCCTACGAGCAGTACTTC.

The chain uses TRBV28 and TRBJ2-7; 9 bases agree with TRBD1. Germline V gives CDR1 MDHEN, CDR2 SYDVKM. With 9 bases clipped from V and 2 bases from J, the junction kept 5 bases outside the gene matches. This CDR3 has 13 amino acids. The chain's CDR3 is CASTNRGPYEQYF. In DNA, the CDR3 is TGTGCCAGTACGAACAGGGGGCCCTACGAGCAGTACTTC.

This clone was observed a single time. The chain joins TRBV6-5 to TRBJ1-5, with 11 bases that match TRBD1. V lost 6 bases and J lost 5; bases outside the gene matches: 6. The CDR3 covers 15 residues. CDR1 and CDR2 from the germline V gene are MNHEY and SVGAGI. In nucleotides, the CDR3 is TGTGCCAGCAGGGGTGGACAGGGGGCATATCAGCCCCAGCATTTT. Its protein product is CASRGGQGAYQPQHF.

The chain uses TRBV11-2 and TRBJ1-5, with TRBD1 as a possible D gene (6 bases). Looked up from germline, CDR1 is SGHAT and CDR2 is FQNNGV. This CDR3 contains 15 residues. Trimming took off 5 bases at V and 0 bases at J, with 11 bases between the two ends. In DNA form, the CDR3 reads TGTGCCAGCAGCATGACAGGAGGTAGCAATCAGCCCCAGCATTTT. Translating it yields CASSMTGGSNQPQHF.

The rearrangement joins TRBV18 to TRBJ1-1; TRBD1 agrees at 11 bases. From germline, CDR1 is KGHSH and CDR2 LQKENI. This CDR3 spans 14 amino acids. The ends lost 6 bases at V and 11 bases at J; junction bases unmatched: 11. The CDR3 reads CASSEGTGGTRAFF. The CDR3 DNA reads as TGTGCCAGCTCGGAAGGGACAGGGGGAACGCGGGCTTTCTTT.

CDR3 residues: CASRRTGSDYGYTF. The CDR3 bases are TGTGCCAGTAGAAGGACAGGATCGGACTATGGCTACACCTTC. V is TRBV19 and J is TRBJ1-2; TRBD1 aligns across 7 bases. Germline CDR1 is LNHDA and CDR2 is SQIVND (reference sequence). J gave up 3 bases and V 6 bases, and 7 bases lay outside the gene matches. CDR3 size: 14 residues. Based on the CDR3 plus reference TRBV19 and TRBJ1-2, the full variable domain is DGGITQSPKYLFRKEGQNVTLSCEQNLNHDAMYWYRQDPGQGLRLIYYSQIVNDFQKGDIAEGYSVSREKKESFPLTVTSAQKNPTAFYLCASRRTGSDYGYTFGSGTRLTVV.

The genes are TRBV5-4 and TRBJ2-5; maybe TRBD2 (7 bases). V lost 0 bases to trimming and J lost 5 bases, with 11 bases between them. The CDR3 contains 14 residues. Germline values: CDR1 SGHNT, CDR2 YYREEE (reference sequence). The CDR3 nucleotides read TGTGCCAGCAGCTTGGCGGGGAGGGGGGAGACCCAGTACTTC. Translation: CASSLAGRGETQYF.

CDR3 amino acids: CASSARQGAGNTIYF. The CDR3 nucleotides read TGTGCCAGCAGCGCTCGACAGGGGGCGGGAAACACCATATATTTT. The chain recombines TRBV6-5 with TRBJ1-3; 10 nucleotides line up with TRBD1. V trimming: 6 bases; J trimming: 4 bases; junction bases outside the gene matches: 6. The CDR3 has 15 residues. Germline-derived CDR1 and CDR2 are MNHEY and SVGAGI.

V is TRBV5-1 and J is TRBJ2-5; a weak D match, TRBD1 (6 bases). The CDR3 is 14 amino acids. Trimming removed 7 bases from V and 0 bases from J, with 13 bases in between. Germline V gene sequence: CDR1 SGHRS, CDR2 YFSETQ. The CDR3 loop reads CASWDGGHQETQYF. Here the CDR3 DNA reads TGCGCCAGCTGGGATGGGGGCCACCAAGAGACCCAGTACTTC.

This clone was seen only once. The chain links TRBV10-3 to TRBJ1-2, with TRBD1 as a possible D gene (5 bases). Germline V gene sequence: CDR1 ENHRY, CDR2 SYGVKD. This CDR3 has 14 amino acids. Deletions cut 4 bases from V and 1 base from J, with 10 bases between. This chain's CDR3 is CAISATGINYGYTF. CDR3 nucleotide sequence: TGTGCCATCAGTGCTACAGGAATTAACTATGGCTACACCTTC.

The V gene is TRBV28, the J gene TRBJ1-5; 8 bases agree with TRBD1. Germline assignment: CDR1 MDHEN and CDR2 SYDVKM. Losses at the gene ends were 2 bases for V and 6 bases for J; bases not matched to a gene: 3. CDR3 size: 14 residues. In DNA, the CDR3 is TGTGCCAGCAGTTTAGGACAGGGTTCTCAGCCCCAGCATTTT. Translating it yields CASSLGQGSQPQHF. The complete variable domain, with remaining parts taken from reference TRBV28 and TRBJ1-5, reads DVKVTQSSRYLVKRTGEKVFLECVQDMDHENMFWYRQDPGLGLRLIYFSYDVKMKEKGDIPEGYSVSREKKERFSLILESASTNQTSMYLCASSLGQGSQPQHFGDGTRLSIL.

This clone is a singleton in its sample. The J gene is TRBJ1-2, the V gene TRBV27; 12 bases fit TRBD1. The germline V gene has CDR1 MNHEY and CDR2 SMNVEV (reference sequence). The CDR3 contains 15 residues. The ends lost 5 bases at V and 4 bases at J; junction bases unmatched: 5. CDR3 region: CASSPGTGGLYGYTF. The CDR3 DNA follows: TGTGCCAGCAGTCCCGGGACAGGGGGCCTCTATGGCTACACCTTC.

A single count supports this clone. The chain is built from TRBV20-1 and TRBJ2-7; weak D call: TRBD2 (6 bases). Germline assignment: CDR1 DFQATT and CDR2 SNEGSKA (reference sequence). The CDR3 is 10 amino acids. Trimming removed 6 bases from V and 4 bases from J, with 7 bases in between. In nucleotides, the CDR3 is TGCAGTGCCGGAGGGTACGAGCAGTACTTC. Its translation is CSAGGYEQYF.

The CDR3 DNA reads TGTGCCAGCAGTTACTCGACCGAGGGAAAGCAGTACTTC. The encoded protein is CASSYSTEGKQYF. This sequence joins TRBV6-2 or TRBV6-3 and TRBJ2-7; tentatively, D is TRBD2 (5 bases). The germline gives CDR1 MNHEY, CDR2 SVGEGT. Trimming shortened V by 0 bases and J by 8 bases, and 11 bases separated the two germline ends. This CDR3 comprises 13 residues.

This chain uses TRBV19 with TRBJ1-5; TRBD1 aligns across 7 bases. This CDR3 spans 16 amino acids. CDR1 and CDR2 from the germline V gene are LNHDA and SQIVND (reference sequence). V was pared by 3 bases and J by 6 bases, with 11 bases of the junction left unmatched. CDR3 amino acids: CASSILTGARIQPQHF. CDR3 DNA: TGTGCCAGTAGTATCCTCACAGGGGCACGGATTCAGCCCCAGCATTTT.

In nucleotides, the CDR3 is TGTGCCAGCAGCTTAGGGCGCCTGCGGGAGGCCTACAATGAGCAGTTCTTC. This translates into CASSLGRLREAYNEQFF. This chain uses TRBV11-3 with TRBJ2-1, with TRBD2 identical over 8 bases. CDR3 size: 17 residues. Germline assignment: CDR1 SGHNT and CDR2 YENEEA. The ends lost 1 base at V and 2 bases at J; junction bases unmatched: 7.